These 19 T cell receptor beta chains share one sample of origin, sequenced in a study of blood T cell repertoires in COVID-19. TCRdb keeps only in-frame clones here, not all; method: immunoSEQ multiplex PCR. The data show 150,000 to 200,000 clones, over 60% seen once. The sample consisted of peripheral blood. The source of these receptors is a man between 60 and 75 years old with acute or convalescent COVID-19.

The V gene is TRBV18, the J gene TRBJ1-1, with 7 positions matching TRBD1. The CDR3 is made up of 16 amino acids. Germline CDR1 reads KGHSH; CDR2 reads LQKENI. J gave up 2 bases and V 1 base, and 7 bases lay outside the gene matches. The CDR3 DNA sequence: TGTGCCAGCTCACCACGTTCCGGGACAGCCAACACTGAAGCTTTCTTT. It yields the protein CASSPRSGTANTEAFF.

This clone was detected only a few times. Other DNA variants within this sample encode the same CDR3. V gene TRBV24-1 combines with J gene TRBJ2-7; D not certain. V was clipped by 4 bases and J by 0 bases, with 6 bases between them. Germline lookup yields CDR1 KGHDR and CDR2 SFDVKD. This CDR3 comprises 13 residues. In DNA form, the CDR3 reads TGTGCCACCAGTGACTCCGGCTCCTACGAGCAGTACTTC. This encodes CATSDSGSYEQYF.

The chain employs TRBV11-3 and TRBJ1-1; 7 bases fit TRBD1. In germline, CDR1 is SGHNT, CDR2 YENEEA. Germline trimming cut 5 bases from V and 4 bases from J; bases unmatched to any gene: 7. The CDR3 contains 14 residues. CDR3 bases: TGTGCCAGCAGCCCGACAGGGTATGCCACTGAAGCTTTCTTT. Translation gives CASSPTGYATEAFF.

The chain employs TRBV3-1 (or the pseudogene TRBV3-2) and TRBJ1-1; D gene unclear. Germline V gives CDR1 LGHDT, CDR2 YNNKEL (reference sequence). This CDR3 is 13 amino acids long. Trimming left V 0 bases short and J 11 bases short, with 13 bases between. CDR3 protein: CASSQENPPRAFF. In DNA form, the CDR3 reads TGTGCCAGCAGCCAAGAAAACCCACCGCGGGCTTTCTTT.

The gene calls are TRBV7-2 and TRBJ1-1; D not certain. CDR1 and CDR2 from the germline V gene are SGHTA and FQGNSA. The CDR3 extends over 15 amino acids. V lost 3 bases and J lost 1, with 12 bases in between. The CDR3 bases are TGTGCCAGCAGCTTTGGGCGAGTCAAGAACACTGAAGCTTTCTTT. Its protein is CASSFGRVKNTEAFF.

V usage is TRBV9 and J usage is TRBJ2-7, with TRBD1 matching over 8 bases. The V gene end was trimmed by 0 bases and the J gene end by 2 bases; junction bases not matched to a gene: 1. The CDR3 has 14 residues. Per germline, CDR1 SGDLS and CDR2 YYNGEE. The CDR3 region has the DNA TGTGCCAGCAGCGTAGAGGACAGGGCCTACGAGCAGTACTTC. Its translation: CASSVEDRAYEQYF.

The chain has TRBV10-2 and TRBJ2-1, with 10 positions matching TRBD1. With V trimmed by 8 bases and J by 5 bases, 12 bases remained unmatched. This CDR3 has 16 residues. Germline values: CDR1 WSHSY, CDR2 SAAADI. The CDR3 DNA sequence: TGCGCCAGCCATGGCCCGGGACAGGGGATCCACAATGAGCAGTTCTTC. Amino acid sequence: CASHGPGQGIHNEQFF.

V gene TRBV4-2 combines with J gene TRBJ2-5; 9 bases line up with TRBD1. This CDR3 comprises 15 residues. From germline, CDR1 is LGHNA and CDR2 YNFKEQ. V gave up 0 bases and J gave up 5 bases; unmatched junction bases: 4. The CDR3 region is CASSQEGTGLETQYF. In nucleotides, the CDR3 is TGTGCCAGCAGCCAAGAGGGGACAGGGTTGGAGACCCAGTACTTC.

The chain carries TRBV20-1 and TRBJ2-3; possibly TRBD1 for D (5 bases). Germline V gene data show CDR1 as DFQATT and CDR2 as SNEGSKA (reference sequence). V gave up 3 bases and J gave up 6 bases, with 19 bases separating them. The CDR3 sequence is 15 residues long. CDR3 coding DNA: TGCAGTGCTAGTCCGCTCCAGGGTGTCACCGATACGCAGTATTTT. This translates into CSASPLQGVTDTQYF.

The chain uses TRBV27 and TRBJ2-2; D is possibly TRBD1 (6 bases). There are 14 residues in the CDR3. Looked up from germline, CDR1 is MNHEY and CDR2 is SMNVEV (reference sequence). V lost 2 bases to trimming and J lost 6 bases, with 10 bases between them. The CDR3 here is CASSLLQGSGELFF. In DNA form, the CDR3 reads TGTGCCAGCAGTTTACTACAGGGTTCCGGGGAGCTGTTTTTT.

The chain combines TRBV5-5 with TRBJ2-7; TRBD1 is a possible D gene (5 bases). The CDR3 sequence is 12 residues long. Germline CDR1 reads SGHKS; CDR2 reads YYEKEE (reference sequence). V lost 4 bases, J lost 3 bases, and 8 bases lay in between. CDR3 DNA: TGTGCCAGCAGCCCGGACATCTACGAGCAGTACTTC. This sequence encodes CASSPDIYEQYF.

The J gene is TRBJ2-2, the V gene TRBV27, with D possibly TRBD1 on 6 matching bases. Deletions cut 5 bases from V and 1 base from J, with 8 bases between. CDR1 MNHEY and CDR2 SMNVEV come from the germline V gene (reference sequence). The CDR3 length is 14 residues. The CDR3 loop reads CASSGGLNTGELFF. CDR3 DNA sequence: TGTGCCAGCAGTGGGGGCCTGAACACCGGGGAGCTGTTTTTT.

This clone has a handful of counts. The chain has TRBV11-3 and TRBJ2-3; TRBD2 is a possible D gene (5 bases). Germline V CDR1 and CDR2: SGHNT, YENEEA. The CDR3 consists of 16 residues. V was shortened by 5 bases and J by 2 bases, with 17 bases between the two germline ends. CDR3 in DNA: TGTGCCAGCAGCCCAGGCATAGCGCCAGACACAGATACGCAGTATTTT. Protein: CASSPGIAPDTDTQYF.

CDR3 region: CASSLLTGAYQETQYF. The CDR3 region has the DNA TGTGCCAGCAGCTTACTCACAGGGGCGTACCAAGAGACCCAGTACTTC. The chain couples TRBV7-9 to TRBJ2-5, with 7 bases fitting TRBD1. The length of the CDR3 is 16 residues. With 2 bases clipped from V and 0 bases from J, the junction kept 6 bases outside the gene matches. Germline V gene sequence: CDR1 SEHNR, CDR2 FQNEAQ (reference sequence).

The rearrangement joins TRBV28 to TRBJ2-5, with 8 bases that match TRBD1. The length of the CDR3 is 16 residues. Germline V lookup: CDR1 MDHEN, CDR2 SYDVKM. V lost 2 bases to trimming and J lost 1 base; unmatched junction nucleotides: 6. The chain's CDR3 is CASSLLDRGPQETQYF. The CDR3 coding sequence is TGTGCCAGCAGTTTACTAGACAGGGGACCCCAAGAGACCCAGTACTTC. Based on the CDR3 plus reference TRBV28 and TRBJ2-5, the full variable domain is DVKVTQSSRYLVKRTGEKVFLECVQDMDHENMFWYRQDPGLGLRLIYFSYDVKMKEKGDIPEGYSVSREKKERFSLILESASTNQTSMYLCASSLLDRGPQETQYFGPGTRLLVL.

The rearrangement uses TRBV10-3 and TRBJ2-7; TRBD1 matches at 10 bases. Germline-derived CDR1 and CDR2 are ENHRY and SYGVKD. The CDR3 runs 15 residues. V gave up 6 bases and J gave up 0 bases; unmatched junction bases: 5. The CDR3 sequence: CAISAGTGVSYEQYF. CDR3 in DNA: TGTGCCATCAGCGCTGGGACAGGGGTCTCCTACGAGCAGTACTTC.

This clone was seen once. V usage is TRBV2 and J usage is TRBJ2-7; D gene uncertain. This CDR3 has 15 residues. Germline V lookup: CDR1 SNHLY, CDR2 FYNNEI. Trimming removed 4 bases at V and 0 bases at J, with 13 bases between. The chain's CDR3 is CASSADVRVSYEQYF. Here the CDR3 DNA reads TGTGCCAGCAGTGCCGACGTCCGGGTCTCCTACGAGCAGTACTTC.

The chain recombines TRBV5-8 with TRBJ2-5; D not resolved. Trimming took off 1 base at V and 4 bases at J, with 2 bases between the two ends. Germline V gene data show CDR1 as SGHTS and CDR2 as YDEGEE. The CDR3 runs 11 residues. In DNA, the CDR3 is TGTGCCAGCAGCTTGCTAGAGACCCAGTACTTC. Its translation: CASSLLETQYF. Using reference TRBV5-8 and TRBJ2-5 for the parts outside the CDR3, the full variable domain is EAGVTQSPTHLIKTRGQQATLRCSPISGHTSVYWYQQALGLGLQFLLWYDEGEERNRGNFPPRFSGRQFPNYSSELNVNALELEDSALYLCASSLLETQYFGPGTRLLVL.

This clone was seen more than once but under ten times. Here the CDR3 reads CAWRKSSYNEQFF. CDR3 nucleotide sequence: TGTGCCTGGAGGAAGAGCTCCTACAATGAGCAGTTCTTC. The rearrangement uses TRBV30 and TRBJ2-1; no clear D gene. The germline V gene has CDR1 GTSNPN and CDR2 SVGIG (reference sequence). V lost 3 bases to trimming and J lost 0 bases, with 6 bases between them. The CDR3 is made up of 13 amino acids.